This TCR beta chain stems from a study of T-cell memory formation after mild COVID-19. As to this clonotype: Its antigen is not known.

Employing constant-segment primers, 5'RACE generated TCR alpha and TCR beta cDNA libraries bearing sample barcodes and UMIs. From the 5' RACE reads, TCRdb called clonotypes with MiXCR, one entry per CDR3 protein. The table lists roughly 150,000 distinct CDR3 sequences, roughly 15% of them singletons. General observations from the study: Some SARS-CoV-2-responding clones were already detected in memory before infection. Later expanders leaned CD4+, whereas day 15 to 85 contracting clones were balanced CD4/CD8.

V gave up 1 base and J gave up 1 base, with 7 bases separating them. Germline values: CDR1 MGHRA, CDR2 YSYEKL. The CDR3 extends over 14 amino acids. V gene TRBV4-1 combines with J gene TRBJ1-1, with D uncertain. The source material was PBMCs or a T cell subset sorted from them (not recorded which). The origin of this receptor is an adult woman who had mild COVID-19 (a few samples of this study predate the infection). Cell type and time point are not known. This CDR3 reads CASSQVMGNTEAFF. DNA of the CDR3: TGCGCCAGCAGCCAAGTTATGGGGAACACTGAAGCTTTCTTT.